This entry features one T cell receptor (beta chain) sequence. Its antigen is not yet known. No much larger clone exists at a distance of one base, and base qualities are not known. The sample comes from a study of radiation and T cells in renal cell carcinoma (TCRdb year 2020). For context, the study as a whole: The samples were obtained from a clinical trial, where primary renal cell carcinomas were treated with 15 Gy stereotactic body radiation therapy and then removed by nephrectomy 4 weeks afterward. Across all 50 or so samples, under 5,000,000 unique CDR3 nucleotide sequences encoding 2,658,974 unique CDR3 amino acid sequences were identified. A total of 50 to 55 samples underwent TCR beta sequencing, made up of around 26 tumors and about 27 peripheral blood samples. General findings and caveats noted by the study authors: Dynamics of the blood repertoire were not tracked past 4 weeks after treatment. The single-armed trial design could not address effects of radiation dose or scheduling on the TCR repertoire. No pretreatment tumor biopsies were available, so the baseline intratumoral presence of clonotypes could not be determined. In blood, the top tumor clonotypes increased between baseline and 2 weeks post-radiation and then shrank by 4 weeks, which suggests that tumor-resident clones expanded only transiently.

TCR beta libraries were generated from genomic DNA with the immunoSEQ kit, following the manufacturer's recommendations. For library preparation, a first multiplex PCR was performed with proprietary primers, followed by a second PCR in which unique barcodes were added, and bead cleanups were performed after each round. A kit-provided positive control reaction and a negative control reaction were included in every sample batch. The final libraries were assessed on an Agilent 4200 TapeStation D1000 ScreenTape, pooled by volume, and quantified by qPCR. Sequencing was performed on an Illumina NextSeq500 with a MidOutput 150-cycle cartridge, and 156 Read1 and 15 Index1 cycles were run with kit custom primers. The pooled library was loaded at roughly 1 pM, and approximately 20% PhiX control was spiked in. The authors' pipeline ran thus. Vendor-processed data were analyzed in R, and a clonotype was defined as all T cells sharing the same CDR3 nucleotide sequence. For clone abundance analyses, frequencies were normalized to the 10,000 most abundant clones in each sample. Before analysis, public T cell clones were removed, and these numbered fewer than five per sample on average. Tumor-enriched clonotypes and baseline blood-enriched clonotypes were defined as those with an abundance difference of at least 32-fold between compartments. A beta-binomial differential abundance model was applied to find clonotypes that expanded or contracted between blood time points. Tumor-blood repertoire similarity was measured with the Baroni-Urbani and Buser coefficient, and group comparisons used two-tailed Wilcoxon tests in R. Sourced from immuneACCESS, this table was stored by TCRdb with only in-frame sequences that have V and J called. A share of the clones is absent; for the studies checked, an unresolved V gene accounts for under half, and the remainder has no known explanation. V and J calls and clone size are copied from that table; D and trimming were computed from the DNA. Across this sample there are some 120,000 clones, with around 90% seen only once. Jointly, the top ten make up about 5% of the sample.

Reading the label with the study, this specimen's time point is: blood 2 weeks post-SBRT. The treatment or condition label, as the study defines it: 15 Gy SBRT to primary tumor, nephrectomy 4 weeks later. To follow tumor-enriched clonotypes, serial peripheral blood was collected from radiation-treated patients at baseline and at 2 weeks and 4 weeks after SBRT. Every patient's renal cell carcinoma showed clear cell pathology. Genomic DNA for TCR sequencing was prepared using the QIAamp DNA Blood Mini Kit (Qiagen). Samples were included in the analyses only if all quality control checks were passed. V gives up 7 bases and J gives up 5 bases, and the segment between their germline ends measures 14 bases. According to the germline V gene (reference sequence), CDR1 reads LNHDA and CDR2 reads SQIVND. The CDR3 numbers 13 residues from cysteine through phenylalanine. Only the CDR3 region is kept as DNA, spanning 39 bases read in frame from base 1.

The chain is made from TRBV19 and TRBJ1-2; no D gene can be assigned with confidence. The source is a woman between 70 and 85 years old with renal cell carcinoma. The sample here was blood, taken from a patient whose treatment included radiotherapy and nephrectomy. In nucleotides, the sequence is TGTGCCAGTACCCTCGGGTCGGGGTATGGCTACACCTTC. Translated, it reads CASTLGSGYGYTF.